The rows below give T cell receptor beta chains drawn from one sample of a study of blood T cells in healthy people across ages. TCRdb fed the 5' RACE reads into MiXCR, producing one record per CDR3 protein. Altogether 350,000 to 450,000 distinct CDR3 sequences are present, about 55% being singletons, with the ten largest covering around 53%. Sequencing was done on a sample of blood. The receptor source for this set is a man between 60 and 75 years old in good health. CDR3s include the opening cysteine and the closing phenylalanine or tryptophan. D genes are given only for firm matches. Some rows have no size entry. The others give once, few or many, or a class for an expanded clone.

D	J	size	V	length	DNA	CDR3
-	TRBJ1-5	once	TRBV29-1	13	TGCAGCGCCTCCGAGGGCCCCATGCAGCCCCAGCATTTT	CSASEGPMQPQHF
TRBD2	TRBJ2-1	once	TRBV15	16	TGTGCCACCAGCTTTCTTATAGCGGGGGGGCAGGGTGAGCAGTTCTTC	CATSFLIAGGQGEQFF
-	TRBJ2-5	-	TRBV11-1	14	TGTGCCAGCATATTGGGGACATCGGGGGAGACCCAGTACTTC	CASILGTSGETQYF
TRBD1	TRBJ2-1	-	TRBV7-3	12	TGTGCCGGCAGCCCTCGACAGGGGGTCCAGTTCTTC	CAGSPRQGVQFF
-	TRBJ2-3	-	TRBV7-2	14	TGTGCCAGCAGCACACAGGTTGCCACAGATACGCAGTATTTT	CASSTQVATDTQYF
TRBD1	TRBJ1-5	-	TRBV12-3/TRBV12-4	15	TGTGCCAGCAGCCCCCGACAGGGGATCAATCAGCCCCAGCATTTT	CASSPRQGINQPQHF
-	TRBJ2-4	-	TRBV12-3/TRBV12-4	15	TGTGCCAGCAGTTTGGCCGGGGGTGGAGTAAACATTCAGTACTTC	CASSLAGGGVNIQYF
TRBD2	TRBJ2-7	-	TRBV29-1	15	TGCAGCGTCACCGCGGGGGGGCGCGGCTCCTACGAGCAGTACTTC	CSVTAGGRGSYEQYF
-	TRBJ2-7	few	TRBV25-1	14	TGTGCCAGCAGTGCCGGGACTTATACCTACGAGCAGTACTTC	CASSAGTYTYEQYF
-	TRBJ1-1	-	TRBV29-1	13	TGCAGTGCCTCGGGGGGAGGGGACACTGAAGCTTTCTTT	CSASGGGDTEAFF
-	TRBJ1-2	-	TRBV7-9	15	TGTGCCAGCAGCTTTGGAGACAACGGGAATTATGGCTACACCTTC	CASSFGDNGNYGYTF
-	TRBJ2-1	few	TRBV27	13	TGTGCCAGCAGTTTAATTCTAGACAATGAGCAGTTCTTC	CASSLILDNEQFF
TRBD1	TRBJ1-2	-	TRBV5-1	15	TGCGCCAGCAGTGCCCGCCCGGGACAGGAGAATGGCTACACCTTC	CASSARPGQENGYTF
-	TRBJ1-2	-	TRBV30	11	TGTGCCTGGAGTGTACGGCGAGGCTACACCTTC	CAWSVRRGYTF
TRBD1	TRBJ2-3	many	TRBV7-2	15	TGTGCCAGCAGCTACGACAGGGTGCTCACAGATACGCAGTATTTT	CASSYDRVLTDTQYF
-	TRBJ1-6	many	TRBV28	14	TGTGCCAGCAAGATGAGCTCCTATAATTCACCCCTCCACTTT	CASKMSSYNSPLHF
-	TRBJ2-1	-	TRBV29-1	11	TGCAGCGTGGGGTCCGTAAATGAGCAGTTCTTC	CSVGSVNEQFF
-	TRBJ2-7	few	TRBV20-1	13	TGCTCCTTACAGGACCGCTGGGCCTACGAGCAGTACTTC	CSLQDRWAYEQYF
-	TRBJ2-6	-	TRBV7-9	19	TGTGCCAGCAGCTTAAGGTTTGGACAGCTTCCCTCCGGGGCCAACGTCCTGACTTTC	CASSLRFGQLPSGANVLTF
-	TRBJ2-7	-	TRBV29-1	11	TGCAGCGCCCTCCTGGCCTACGAGCAGTACTTC	CSALLAYEQYF
TRBD1	TRBJ2-5	-	TRBV4-1	17	TGCGCCAGCAGCCAAGACGGAGCAGGGGGACGCCAAGAGACCCAGTACTTC	CASSQDGAGGRQETQYF
TRBD2	TRBJ2-7	-	TRBV5-1	14	TGCGCCAGCAGCTGGAGCGGGGGGCCCTACGAGCAGTACTTC	CASSWSGGPYEQYF
TRBD1	TRBJ1-2	few	TRBV5-1	14	TGCGCCAGCAGCTTGGGACAGGGACTAGGTGGCTACACCTTC	CASSLGQGLGGYTF
TRBD2	TRBJ2-2	-	TRBV25-1	14	TGTGCCACCTATAGCGGGATGAACACCGGGGAGCTGTTTTTT	CATYSGMNTGELFF
TRBD1	TRBJ2-3	-	TRBV29-1	14	TGCAGCGTTGAGAGGGGGCAGATCACAGATACGCAGTATTTT	CSVERGQITDTQYF
-	TRBJ2-1	-	TRBV18	13	TGTGCCAGCTCACAGACCAGACGGAATGAGCAGTTCTTC	CASSQTRRNEQFF
TRBD1	TRBJ2-3	once	TRBV18	16	TGTGCCAGCTCACCACCAAAGGGGGCCGGCACAGATACGCAGTATTTT	CASSPPKGAGTDTQYF
-	TRBJ1-4	-	TRBV7-2	13	TGTGCCAGCAACCGCGGGGTCCGAGAAAAACTGTTTTTT	CASNRGVREKLFF
-	TRBJ2-3	-	TRBV5-1	15	TGCGCCAGCAACCTCATGGGGGAAACGACAGATACGCAGTATTTT	CASNLMGETTDTQYF
-	TRBJ1-1	-	TRBV6-2/TRBV6-3	12	TGTGCCAGCAGTACCCAGTACACTGAAGCTTTCTTT	CASSTQYTEAFF
-	TRBJ2-5	once	TRBV9	12	TGTGCCAGCGGCGGCCCGTTAGGGACCCAGTACTTC	CASGGPLGTQYF
-	TRBJ2-1	-	TRBV20-1	14	TGCAGTGCTAGAGGGGTAGGAGCGCACAATGAGCAGTTCTTC	CSARGVGAHNEQFF
-	TRBJ2-6	few	TRBV5-1	18	TGCGCCAGCAGCGCCTCCGGGATACAGTCCTCTGGGGCCAACGTCCTGACTTTC	CASSASGIQSSGANVLTF
-	TRBJ2-7	-	TRBV4-1	16	TGCGCCAGCAGCCACCCGGGAAATTCCCCTCCCTACGAGCAGTACTTC	CASSHPGNSPPYEQYF
TRBD1	TRBJ1-1	few	TRBV3-1	15	TGTGCCAGCAGCCAACGACAGGGACTGAACACTGAAGCTTTCTTT	CASSQRQGLNTEAFF
TRBD2	TRBJ2-7	-	TRBV9	19	TGTGCCAGCAGCTCCGGACTAGCGGGGAGGCGATTCTCCTACAATGAGCAGTACTTC	CASSSGLAGRRFSYNEQYF
TRBD2	TRBJ2-1	-	TRBV9	16	TGTGCCAGCAGCGTATCGAGCGGGGGTGCCTACAATGAGCAGTTCTTC	CASSVSSGGAYNEQFF
TRBD2	TRBJ2-7	-	TRBV29-1	14	TGCAGCGTTGAGATTAGCGGGACCTACAATGAGCAGTACTTC	CSVEISGTYNEQYF
TRBD2	TRBJ2-3	few	TRBV5-1	16	TGCGCCAGCAGCCCGGAGCGGGGTGCTAGCACAGATACGCAGTATTTT	CASSPERGASTDTQYF
-	TRBJ2-2	-	TRBV24-1	16	TGTGCCACCAGTGATTTTGGCAGGGGAGGCGCCGGGGAGCTGTTTTTT	CATSDFGRGGAGELFF
-	TRBJ1-6	many	TRBV12-3/TRBV12-4	11	TGTGCCAGCAGTTTCTATTCACCCCTCCACTTT	CASSFYSPLHF
-	TRBJ2-7	few	TRBV29-1	11	TGCAGCGTACAGGTGTTCTACGAGCAGTACTTC	CSVQVFYEQYF